This TCR beta chain is from a study of T cell changes during pregnancy in multiple sclerosis. The junction had 15 bases not matched to a gene; V was cut back by 6 bases and J by 7 bases. The germline CDR1 and CDR2 sequences are MDHEN and SYDVKM. CDR3 length equals 16 residues. Assay: immunoSEQ multiplex PCR; the TCRdb copy retains only in-frame clones and omits some. The table records 80,000 to 130,000 clones, almost 95% of them present only once. This clonotype was sampled from a female donor with multiple sclerosis, enrolled in a pregnancy study. This material consisted of peripheral blood, taken before pregnancy. This chain connects TRBV28 to TRBJ2-5, with 9 bases that match TRBD1. The chain's CDR3 is CASSPPVKQGAVTQYF. In nucleotides, the CDR3 is TGTGCCAGCAGCCCGCCTGTGAAACAGGGGGCGGTGACCCAGTACTTC.